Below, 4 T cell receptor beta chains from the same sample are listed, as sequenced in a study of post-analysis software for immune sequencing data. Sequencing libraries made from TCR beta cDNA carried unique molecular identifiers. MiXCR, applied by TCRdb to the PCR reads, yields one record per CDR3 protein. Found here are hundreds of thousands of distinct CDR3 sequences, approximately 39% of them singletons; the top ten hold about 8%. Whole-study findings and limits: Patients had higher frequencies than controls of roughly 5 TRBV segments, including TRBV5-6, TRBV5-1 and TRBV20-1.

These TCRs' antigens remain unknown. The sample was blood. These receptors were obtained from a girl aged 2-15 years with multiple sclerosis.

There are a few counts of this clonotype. CDR3 amino acids: CASSRLAGEETQYF. DNA for the CDR3: TGTGCCAGCAGTCGACTAGCGGGAGAAGAGACCCAGTACTTC. The chain recombines TRBV28 with TRBJ2-7; 12 bases map to TRBD2. The DNA matches TRBJ2-5 better at its end, which makes the J call doubtful. CDR1 MDHEN and CDR2 SYDVKM come from the germline V gene. The CDR3 loop spans 14 amino acids.

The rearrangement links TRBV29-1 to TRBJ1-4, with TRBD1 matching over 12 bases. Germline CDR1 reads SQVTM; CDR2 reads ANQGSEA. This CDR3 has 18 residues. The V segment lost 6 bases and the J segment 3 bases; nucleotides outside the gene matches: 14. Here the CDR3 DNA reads TGCAGCGTAGCCGGGACAGGGGGCGCGAAGGCGTCTAATGAAAAACTGTTTTTT. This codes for CSVAGTGGAKASNEKLFF. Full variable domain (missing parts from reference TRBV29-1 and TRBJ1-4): SAVISQKPSRDICQRGTSLTIQCQVDSQVTMMFWYRQQPGQSLTLIATANQGSEATYESGFVIDKFPISRPNLTFSTLTVSNMSPEDSSIYLCSVAGTGGAKASNEKLFFGSGTQLSVL.

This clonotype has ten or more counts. The CDR3 protein is CASSYSGQGREKLFF. Here the CDR3 DNA reads TGTGCCAGCAGTTACTCGGGACAGGGGCGTGAAAAACTGTTTTTT. J is TRBJ1-4 and V is TRBV6-5; the match to TRBD1 covers 10 bases. Germline V lookup: CDR1 MNHEY, CDR2 SVGAGI. The CDR3 spans 15 residues. Trimming at V came to 0 bases and at J to 7 bases, leaving 2 bases not matched to a gene.

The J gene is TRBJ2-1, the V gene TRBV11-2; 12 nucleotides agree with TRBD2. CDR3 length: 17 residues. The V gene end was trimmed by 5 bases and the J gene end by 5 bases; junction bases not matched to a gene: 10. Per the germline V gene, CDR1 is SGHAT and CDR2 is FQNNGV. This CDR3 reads CASSPRTSGILDNEQFF. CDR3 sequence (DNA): TGTGCCAGCAGCCCACGGACTAGCGGGATTTTAGACAATGAGCAGTTCTTC.